The T cell receptor (beta chain) described here comes from a study of technical replicates of blood from a few donors. Generated by immunoSEQ multiplex PCR, the TCRdb table keeps only in-frame clones and is missing some. The table shows more than 65,000 clones, with more than 80% occurring only once. The CDR3 runs 13 residues. Germline loops: CDR1 SGHRS, CDR2 YFSETQ. Trimming shortened V by 4 bases and J by 5 bases, and 11 bases separated the two germline ends. Material: PBMCs. The receptor was isolated from a human donor in good health. Some clones in this sample may be carry-over from other donors' samples. The chain links TRBV5-1 to TRBJ2-3; D ambiguous. CDR3 nucleotides: TGCGCCAGCAGCCCCACTGATAAAGATACGCAGTATTTT. This encodes CASSPTDKDTQYF.